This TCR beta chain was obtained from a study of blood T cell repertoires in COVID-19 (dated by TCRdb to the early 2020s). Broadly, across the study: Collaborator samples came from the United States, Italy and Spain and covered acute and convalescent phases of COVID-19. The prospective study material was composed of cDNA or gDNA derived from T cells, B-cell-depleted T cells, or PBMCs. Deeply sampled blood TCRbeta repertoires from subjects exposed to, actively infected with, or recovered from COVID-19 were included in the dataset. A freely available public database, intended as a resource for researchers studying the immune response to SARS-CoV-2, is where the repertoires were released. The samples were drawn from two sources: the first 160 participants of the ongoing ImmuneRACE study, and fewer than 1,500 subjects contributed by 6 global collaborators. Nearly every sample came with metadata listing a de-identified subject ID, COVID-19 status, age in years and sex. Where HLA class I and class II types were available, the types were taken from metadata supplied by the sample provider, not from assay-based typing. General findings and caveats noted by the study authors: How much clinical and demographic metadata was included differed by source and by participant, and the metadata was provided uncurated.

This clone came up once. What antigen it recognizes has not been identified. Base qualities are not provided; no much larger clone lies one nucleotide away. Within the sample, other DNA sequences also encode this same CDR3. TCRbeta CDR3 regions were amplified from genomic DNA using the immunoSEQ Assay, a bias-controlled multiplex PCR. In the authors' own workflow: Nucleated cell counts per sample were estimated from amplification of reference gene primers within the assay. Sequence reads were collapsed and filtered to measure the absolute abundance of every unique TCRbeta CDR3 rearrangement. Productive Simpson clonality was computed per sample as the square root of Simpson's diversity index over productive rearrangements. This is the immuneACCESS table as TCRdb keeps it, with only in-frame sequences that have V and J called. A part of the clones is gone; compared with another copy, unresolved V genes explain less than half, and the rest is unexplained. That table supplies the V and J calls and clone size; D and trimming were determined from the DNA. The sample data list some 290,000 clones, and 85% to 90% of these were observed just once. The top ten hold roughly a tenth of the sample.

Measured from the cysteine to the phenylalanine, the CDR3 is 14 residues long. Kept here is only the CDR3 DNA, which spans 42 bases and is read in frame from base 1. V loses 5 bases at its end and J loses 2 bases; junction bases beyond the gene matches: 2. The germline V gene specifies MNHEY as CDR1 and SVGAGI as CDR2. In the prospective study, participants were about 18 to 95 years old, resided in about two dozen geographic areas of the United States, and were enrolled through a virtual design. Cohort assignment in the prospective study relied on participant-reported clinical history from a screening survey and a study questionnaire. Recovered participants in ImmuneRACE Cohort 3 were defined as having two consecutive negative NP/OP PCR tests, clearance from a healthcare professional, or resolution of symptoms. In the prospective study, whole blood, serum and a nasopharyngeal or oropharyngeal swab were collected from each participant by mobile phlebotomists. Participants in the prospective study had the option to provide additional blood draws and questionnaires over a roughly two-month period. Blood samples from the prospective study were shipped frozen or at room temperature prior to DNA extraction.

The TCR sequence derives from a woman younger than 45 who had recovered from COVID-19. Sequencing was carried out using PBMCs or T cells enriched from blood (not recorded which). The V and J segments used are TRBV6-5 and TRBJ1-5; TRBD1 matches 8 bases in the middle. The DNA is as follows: TGTGCCAGCAGTACAGGGGGGGGCAATCAGCCCCAGCATTTT. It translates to CASSTGGGNQPQHF.